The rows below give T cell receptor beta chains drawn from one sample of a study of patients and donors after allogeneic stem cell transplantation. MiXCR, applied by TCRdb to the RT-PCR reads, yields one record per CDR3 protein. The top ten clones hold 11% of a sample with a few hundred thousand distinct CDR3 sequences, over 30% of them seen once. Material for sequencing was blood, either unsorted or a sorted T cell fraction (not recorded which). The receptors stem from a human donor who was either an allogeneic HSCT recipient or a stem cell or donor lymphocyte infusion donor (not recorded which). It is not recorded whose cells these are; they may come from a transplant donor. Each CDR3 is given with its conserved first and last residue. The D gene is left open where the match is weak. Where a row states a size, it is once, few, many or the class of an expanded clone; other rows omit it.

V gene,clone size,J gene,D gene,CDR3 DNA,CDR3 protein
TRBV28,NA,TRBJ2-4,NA,TGTGCCAGCAGCTTCACATGGGGAAACATTCAGTACTTC,CASSFTWGNIQYF
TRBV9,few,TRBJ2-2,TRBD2,TGTGCCAGCAGCGGCCCCTCTCGGGGGGAACCGAACACCGGGGAGCTGTTTTTT,CASSGPSRGEPNTGELFF
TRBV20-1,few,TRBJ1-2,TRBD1,TGCAGTGCTAGATCCCGGGACAGGGGCCTCAACTATGGCTACACCTTC,CSARSRDRGLNYGYTF
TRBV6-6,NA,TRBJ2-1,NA,TGTGCCAGCAGTTACCCAGAGAATGAGCAGTTCTTC,CASSYPENEQFF
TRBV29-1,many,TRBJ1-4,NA,TGCAGCGTTGAACTAGCGGGGAGCGGTGAAAAACTGTTTTTT,CSVELAGSGEKLFF
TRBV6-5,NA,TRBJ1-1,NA,TGTGCCAGCAGTTACGCGGCGGGGACGAACACTGAAGCTTTCTTT,CASSYAAGTNTEAFF
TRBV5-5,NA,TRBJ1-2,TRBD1,TGTGCCAGCAGCTTACGGGACAGAACCTATGGCTACACCTTC,CASSLRDRTYGYTF
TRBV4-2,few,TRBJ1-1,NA,TGTGCCAGCAGCCGTAGGGGACAGAACACTGAAGCTTTCTTT,CASSRRGQNTEAFF
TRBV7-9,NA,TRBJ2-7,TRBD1,TGTGCCAGCAGCCCTCCGGGACAGGCTTCCTACGAGCAGTACTTC,CASSPPGQASYEQYF
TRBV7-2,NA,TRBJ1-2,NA,TGTGCCAGCAGCTTAGCGCAGGGTGGCTACACCTTC,CASSLAQGGYTF
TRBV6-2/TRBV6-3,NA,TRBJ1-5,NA,TGTGCCAGCAGTCGACTTACAGGGAATCAGCCCCAGCATTTT,CASSRLTGNQPQHF
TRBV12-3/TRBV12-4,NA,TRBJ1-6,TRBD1,TGTGCCAGCAGCTATATCCCTCGGACAGGGAAGAGCTCCTATAATTCACCCCTCCACTTT,CASSYIPRTGKSSYNSPLHF
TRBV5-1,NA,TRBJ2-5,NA,TGCGCCAGCAGCTTGGACAGGGTGGAAGAGACCCAGTACTTC,CASSLDRVEETQYF
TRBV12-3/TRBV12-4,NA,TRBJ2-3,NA,TGTGCCAGCAGTCTCAGACAGTCGGATACGCAGTATTTT,CASSLRQSDTQYF
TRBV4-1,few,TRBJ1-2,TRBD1,TGCGCCAGCAGCCAAGGAGGGGGCCTTGGCTACACCTTC,CASSQGGGLGYTF
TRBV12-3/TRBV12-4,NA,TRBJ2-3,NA,TGTGCCAGCAGCCGTCCGAGGGGCGCGAAAGATACGCAGTATTTT,CASSRPRGAKDTQYF
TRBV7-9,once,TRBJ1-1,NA,TGTGCCAGCAGCTTACCCCCTCACTTTACTGAAGCTTTCTTT,CASSLPPHFTEAFF
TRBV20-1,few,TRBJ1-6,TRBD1,TGCAGTGCTCGACAGGGGGGGGATTCACCCCTCCACTTT,CSARQGGDSPLHF
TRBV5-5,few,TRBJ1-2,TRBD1,TGTGCCAGCAGCCCGCTGTCCAGACAGGGGACTTTAGACACCTTC,CASSPLSRQGTLDTF
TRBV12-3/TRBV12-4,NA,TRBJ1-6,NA,TGTGCCAGCAGTTTAGGGGGGACCGGTTCACCCCTCCACTTT,CASSLGGTGSPLHF
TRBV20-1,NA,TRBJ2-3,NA,TGCAGTCTCCTTCTCATACGGGGGGCCTCAGATACGCAGTATTTT,CSLLLIRGASDTQYF
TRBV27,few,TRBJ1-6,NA,TGTGCCAGCAGTATAACAGGGTTGAATTCACCCCTCCACTTT,CASSITGLNSPLHF
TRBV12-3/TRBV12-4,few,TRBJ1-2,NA,TGTGCCAGCAGTGCAACCGGGACCATGGGGGGTGGCTACACCTTC,CASSATGTMGGGYTF
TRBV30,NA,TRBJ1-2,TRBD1,TGTGCCTGGAATCGTAAGGGGGCTGATGGCTACACCTTC,CAWNRKGADGYTF
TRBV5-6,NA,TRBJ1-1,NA,TGTGCCAGCAGCTTGGCGGTGACTTACACTGAAGCTTTCTTT,CASSLAVTYTEAFF
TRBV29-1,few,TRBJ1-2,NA,TGCAGCGTTGTGGGGGACGCCCTTGGCTACACCTTC,CSVVGDALGYTF
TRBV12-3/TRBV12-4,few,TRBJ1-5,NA,TGTGCCAGCAGTGAACTCTACCCTTATAGCAATCAGCCCCAGCATTTT,CASSELYPYSNQPQHF
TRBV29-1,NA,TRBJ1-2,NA,TGCAGCGGATACGACTATGGCTACACCTTC,CSGYDYGYTF
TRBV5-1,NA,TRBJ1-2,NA,TGCGCCAGCAGCCCCCTCCTTGGACGTGGCTACACCTTC,CASSPLLGRGYTF
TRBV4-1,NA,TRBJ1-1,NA,TGCGCCAGCAGCCAAGTCTATCGGGACACTGAAGCTTTCTTT,CASSQVYRDTEAFF
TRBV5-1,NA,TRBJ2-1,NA,TGCGCCAGCAGCCCAGCAGGACAACCCTACAATGAGCAGTTCTTC,CASSPAGQPYNEQFF
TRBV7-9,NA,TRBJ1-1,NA,TGTGCCAGCAGCTTAAAAGGCCACCTCACTGAAGCTTTCTTT,CASSLKGHLTEAFF
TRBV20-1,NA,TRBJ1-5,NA,TGCAGTGCTAGAGAGCCTAATCAGCCCCAGCATTTT,CSAREPNQPQHF
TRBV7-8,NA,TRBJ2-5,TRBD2,TGTGCCAGCAGCTTAATAATGTGGACTAGCGGACAAGAGACCCAGTACTTC,CASSLIMWTSGQETQYF